This T cell receptor beta chain was found in a study of tumor-infiltrating lymphocytes in primary liver carcinoma. Study-wide background: Each participant had primary liver carcinoma, and surgical resection was the treatment.

The researchers produced TCR beta cDNA from approximately 550 ng total RNA with a constant-region primer. Three nested multiplex PCR rounds, a slightly modified ARM-PCR method, built the TCR beta libraries. TRBV1-TRBV30 forward and Cbeta reverse primers drove the first two roughly 10-cycle rounds. TCRdb reprocessed the multiplex PCR reads via MiXCR and lists one record per CDR3 protein. The table has fewer than 400,000 distinct CDR3 sequences, over 55% seen once. Germline V gives CDR1 SGHAT, CDR2 FQNNGV. The CDR3 covers 14 residues. The source of the blood RNA was unsorted whole blood, and germline DNA was extracted as well.

The J gene is TRBJ2-5, the V gene TRBV11-2, with 7 bases identical to TRBD1. The origin of this receptor is a man between 40 and 49 years old with primary liver carcinoma and hepatitis B virus infection. The specimen sequenced was peripheral blood. CDR3 DNA sequence: TGTACCTGCAGCCCCAGACAGGGAAGGGAGACCCAGTACTTC. It yields the protein CTCSPRQGRETQYF.